This is a list of T cell receptor beta chains from one sample in a study of blood T cell repertoires in COVID-19. TCRdb's copy holds only in-frame clones and misses some; the assay was immunoSEQ multiplex PCR. This table has about 97,000 clones, roughly 80% appearing once. The sequenced material came from peripheral blood. These receptor sequences come from a man between 60 and 70 years old with active or convalescent COVID-19. CDR3s include the opening cysteine and the closing phenylalanine or tryptophan. The D gene is left open where the match is weak. A row's size may be missing; if present it is once, few, many or a size class.

v_gene,d_gene,j_gene,abundance,CDR3aa,CDR3nt
TRBV2,-,TRBJ2-3,-,CASSPVDTQYF,TGTGCCAGCAGTCCTGTAGATACGCAGTATTTT
TRBV14,-,TRBJ1-2,few,CASSQETTNYGYTF,TGTGCCAGCAGCCAAGAAACAACTAACTATGGCTACACCTTC
TRBV2,TRBD1,TRBJ2-3,-,CARTGQGASTDTQYF,TGTGCCAGGACAGGACAGGGGGCAAGCACAGATACGCAGTATTTT
TRBV25-1,TRBD1,TRBJ1-3,few,CASSEGTGGKNTIYF,TGTGCCAGCAGTGAGGGGACAGGGGGGAAAAACACCATATATTTT
TRBV27,-,TRBJ1-5,-,CASSLFPNQPQHF,TGTGCCAGCAGTTTATTCCCTAATCAGCCCCAGCATTTT
TRBV19,-,TRBJ1-3,-,CASTGDTSRGNTIYF,TGTGCCAGTACCGGGGACACCTCCCGAGGAAACACCATATATTTT
TRBV15,TRBD1,TRBJ1-2,-,CATSRAGTDGYTF,TGTGCCACCAGCAGAGCCGGGACAGATGGCTACACCTTC
TRBV24-1,TRBD1,TRBJ2-2,-,CATSDLASGTGGDGELFF,TGTGCCACCAGTGATTTGGCATCCGGGACAGGGGGAGACGGGGAGCTGTTTTTT
TRBV6-5,TRBD2,TRBJ2-3,-,CASRALAGFTDTQYF,TGTGCCAGCAGGGCCCTAGCGGGTTTCACAGATACGCAGTATTTT
TRBV5-4,TRBD1,TRBJ1-2,few,CASRRGDRGGGNYGYTF,TGTGCCAGCAGAAGGGGGGACAGGGGAGGAGGTAACTATGGCTACACCTTC
TRBV7-9,-,TRBJ2-1,-,CASSLWQGNEQFF,TGTGCCAGCAGCTTATGGCAGGGTAATGAGCAGTTCTTC
TRBV5-4,-,TRBJ2-5,-,CASSPYSTETQYF,TGTGCCAGCAGCCCGTACAGTACAGAGACCCAGTACTTC
TRBV28,-,TRBJ1-5,-,CASSSPRGWQPQHF,TGTGCCAGCAGTTCCCCAAGGGGATGGCAGCCCCAGCATTTT
TRBV7-9,-,TRBJ1-2,many,CASSLELYGYTF,TGTGCCAGCAGCTTAGAGCTCTATGGCTACACCTTC
TRBV7-8,-,TRBJ1-2,-,CASSSQGMGYTF,TGTGCCAGCAGCTCACAGGGAATGGGCTACACCTTC
TRBV3-1/TRBV3-2,TRBD1,TRBJ1-2,-,CASSRGQGGGYTF,TGTGCCAGCAGCCGCGGACAGGGAGGCGGCTACACCTTC